What follows describes a single TCR beta chain. The data are from a study of cytomegalovirus exposure and HLA in healthy donors. Primers included in the PCR were 60 Vbeta and 13 Jbeta primers. Libraries were prepared by immunoSEQ multiplex PCR; TCRdb keeps only in-frame clonotypes and omits some of them. The sample includes some 130,000 clones, roughly 83% of them seen just once. CDR3 length equals 14 residues. Germline CDR1 and CDR2: KGHSH and LQKENI. This sequence originates from a middle-aged man in good health and CMV-seronegative. The V and J genes are TRBV18 and TRBJ2-5; tentatively, D is TRBD2 (5 bases). The DNA end favors TRBJ2-7, so the J call may be wrong. The source material was PBMCs. CDR3 loop: CASSPQTGVDEQYF. DNA of the CDR3: TGTGCCAGCTCACCCCAGACCGGGGTTGACGAGCAGTACTTC.